One sample yielded the 5 T cell receptor beta chains listed below, sequenced in a study of naive and memory T cell subsets. Amplification of ligated cDNA took four PCR rounds with SP2 and nested alpha and beta constant primers. TCRdb itself ran the UMI-ligation and nested PCR reads through MiXCR, one entry per CDR3 protein. The table records approximately 22,000 distinct CDR3 sequences, 5.5% to 7.5% of them present only once. The sample's treatment: skin biopsy from PPD injection site in Mantoux-positive individual. A UMI-containing oligonucleotide was joined by 3' ligation to the TCR cDNA template. Sample: skin, taken from a tuberculin skin test site. These receptors all come from an adult in good health.

This clonotype was detected ten times or more. The rearrangement joins TRBV4-2 to TRBJ1-1, with 10 bases matching TRBD1. The V segment lost 7 bases and the J segment 0 bases; nucleotides outside the gene matches: 23. Germline CDR1 is LGHNA and CDR2 is YNFKEQ. There are 21 residues in the CDR3. In DNA, the CDR3 is TGTGCCAGCAAACGACGGTCGCGTCCGGGACAGGGGATTGGGATGAACACTGAAGCTTTCTTT. Translated: CASKRRSRPGQGIGMNTEAFF.

This clonotype was seen only a few times. The rearrangement joins TRBV4-3 to TRBJ2-3, with D hard to call. Germline V CDR1 and CDR2: LGHNA, YSLEER. The CDR3 spans 13 residues. Trimming took off 4 bases at V and 1 base at J, with 6 bases between the two ends. The CDR3 is CASSLIRTDTQYF. The CDR3 coding sequence is TGCGCCAGCAGCCTTATCCGCACAGATACGCAGTATTTT.

This clonotype was counted at least ten times. V is TRBV12-3 or TRBV12-4 and J is TRBJ2-2; TRBD2 might be the D (5 bases). The CDR3 covers 14 residues. The V and J ends lost 3 bases and 5 bases respectively, with 10 bases between them. The CDR3 DNA is TGTGCCAGCAGTTTGACGGGGAATACCGGGGAGCTGTTTTTT. Protein product: CASSLTGNTGELFF.

The sample holds many counts of this clonotype. The chain carries TRBV28 and TRBJ2-7, with 9 bases matching TRBD1. Germline V CDR1 and CDR2: MDHEN, SYDVKM. There are 14 residues in the CDR3. Losses at the gene ends were 6 bases for V and 6 bases for J; bases not matched to a gene: 9. The CDR3: CASRRQGERGEQYF. The CDR3 DNA follows: TGTGCCAGCAGGAGACAGGGGGAGCGTGGCGAGCAGTACTTC.

This chain joins TRBV5-1 and TRBJ2-7; D gene uncertain. The V end was cut by 1 base, the J end by 0 bases, with 14 bases between. CDR1 and CDR2 from the germline V gene are SGHRS and YFSETQ. This CDR3 comprises 16 residues. The CDR3: CASSLIPARSSYEQYF. DNA of the CDR3: TGCGCCAGCAGCTTGATTCCAGCGAGGAGCTCCTACGAGCAGTACTTC.